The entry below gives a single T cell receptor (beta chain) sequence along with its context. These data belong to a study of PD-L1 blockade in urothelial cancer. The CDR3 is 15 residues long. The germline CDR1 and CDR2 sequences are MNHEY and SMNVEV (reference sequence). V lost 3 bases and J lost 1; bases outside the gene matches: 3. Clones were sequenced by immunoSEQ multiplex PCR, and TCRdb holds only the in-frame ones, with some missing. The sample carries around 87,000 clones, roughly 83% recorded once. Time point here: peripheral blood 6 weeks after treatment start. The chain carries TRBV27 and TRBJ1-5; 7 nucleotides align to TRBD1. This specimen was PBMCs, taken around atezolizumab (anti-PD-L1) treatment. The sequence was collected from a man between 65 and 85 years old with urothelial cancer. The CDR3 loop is CASSFSTGSNQPQHF. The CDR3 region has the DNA TGTGCCAGCAGTTTTTCGACAGGGAGCAATCAGCCCCAGCATTTT.